Below, 6 T cell receptor beta chains from the same sample are listed, as sequenced in a study of early T cells in non-severe SARS-CoV-2 infection. TCRdb ran MiXCR on the 5' RACE reads and lists one entry per CDR3 protein. This table has 68,000 or so distinct CDR3 sequences, more than 9% appearing once. Source material: whole blood. The receptors were gathered from an adult who was a healthcare worker with PCR-confirmed SARS-CoV-2 infection or an uninfected control (not recorded which).

This clonotype has a count of ten or more. This chain joins TRBV12-3 or TRBV12-4 and TRBJ2-2; D unresolved. Trimming removed 6 bases at V and 1 base at J, with 12 bases between. The CDR3 extends over 15 amino acids. CDR3 in amino acids: CASRPPPGNTGELFF. The CDR3 DNA sequence: TGTGCCAGCAGGCCACCCCCGGGGAACACCGGGGAGCTGTTTTTT.

In this sample, this clonotype turned up a few times. The rearrangement joins TRBV5-1 to TRBJ2-1; TRBD2 matches 8 bases. The CDR3 is 15 amino acids. Trimming cost V 4 bases and J 4 bases; bases outside gene matches: 7. CDR1 SGHRS and CDR2 YFSETQ come from the germline V gene. The CDR3: CASSLQRGSYNEQFF. The CDR3 bases are TGCGCCAGCAGCCTTCAGCGGGGGAGTTACAATGAGCAGTTCTTC.

V and J are TRBV5-1 and TRBJ2-3; possibly TRBD1 or TRBD2 for D (6 bases each). Deletions cut 6 bases from V and 6 bases from J, with 14 bases between. This CDR3 spans 13 amino acids. Germline CDR1 reads SGHRS; CDR2 reads YFSETQ. CDR3 nucleotides: TGCGCCAGCAACGGAGGGGGGATCGATACGCAGTATTTT. Translated: CASNGGGIDTQYF. The full variable domain, in which reference TRBV5-1 and TRBJ2-3 provide the parts outside the CDR3, is KAGVTQTPRYLIKTRGQQVTLSCSPISGHRSVSWYQQTPGQGLQFLFEYFSETQRNKGNFPGRFSGRQFSNSRSEMNVSTLELGDSALYLCASNGGGIDTQYFGPGTRLTVL.

A few counts support this clonotype. This chain uses TRBV12-3 or TRBV12-4 with TRBJ1-5, with 8 bases lining up with TRBD1. V dropped 4 bases and J dropped 1; count of bases not matched to a gene: 6. This CDR3 has 16 residues. CDR3 sequence (DNA): TGTGCCAGCAGTTCCGAGACAGGGGCCAGCAATCAGCCCCAGCATTTT. It yields the protein CASSSETGASNQPQHF.

The chain uses TRBV7-9 and TRBJ2-5; D might be TRBD1 or TRBD2, each matching 5 bases. This CDR3 is built from 16 residues. V dropped 3 bases and J dropped 0 bases, with 14 bases sitting between them. The germline V gene encodes CDR1 SEHNR and CDR2 FQNEAQ (reference sequence). The CDR3: CASSFGAVAYQETQYF. CDR3 sequence (DNA): TGTGCCAGCAGCTTCGGGGCCGTCGCTTACCAAGAGACCCAGTACTTC.

This clonotype came up a few times. V and J are TRBV5-5 and TRBJ2-1; D is unresolved. V was clipped by 0 bases and J by 5 bases, with 9 bases between them. There are 14 residues in the CDR3. Looked up from germline, CDR1 is SGHKS and CDR2 is YYEKEE (reference sequence). CDR3 protein: CASSLVPPNNEQFF. The CDR3 coding sequence is TGTGCCAGCAGCTTGGTACCGCCGAACAATGAGCAGTTCTTC.